The 11 T cell receptor beta chains given below trace back to one sample, sequenced in a study of control samples from healthy donors and cancer patients. Repertoires were generated with immunoSEQ multiplex PCR, while TCRdb's copy carries only in-frame clones and drops some. Of about 51,000 clones in the sample, 75% to 90% were seen once. Source material: blood. The receptors were gathered from a man in his 70s in good health.

The chain has TRBV5-5 and TRBJ1-4; 11 nucleotides align to TRBD1. Germline lookup yields CDR1 SGHKS and CDR2 YYEKEE (reference sequence). The CDR3 is 15 residues long. Unmatched junction bases numbered 7, after V lost 4 bases and J lost 8 bases. The CDR3 reads CASSRTGQGDEKLFF. The CDR3 nucleotides are TGTGCCAGCAGCCGAACGGGACAGGGGGACGAAAAACTGTTTTTT.

The gene calls are TRBV7-8 and TRBJ1-1; the D gene is possibly TRBD1 (5 bases). This CDR3 has 16 residues. The V end lost 5 bases, the J end lost 2 bases, and 18 bases lay between the germline ends. Germline CDR1 reads SGHVS; CDR2 reads FQNEAQ. This CDR3 reads CASSPLRVRANTEAFF. The DNA for the CDR3 is TGTGCCAGCAGCCCCCTCAGGGTGAGGGCCAACACTGAAGCTTTCTTT.

The chain has TRBV5-1 and TRBJ2-5; no firm D call. This CDR3 spans 15 amino acids. Trimming took off 2 bases at V and 4 bases at J, with 15 bases between the two ends. The germline CDR1 and CDR2 sequences are SGHRS and YFSETQ. CDR3: CASSFLGTRLETQYF. For the CDR3, the DNA is TGCGCCAGCAGCTTCTTGGGAACCCGGTTAGAGACCCAGTACTTC.

This chain joins TRBV5-4 and TRBJ1-3, with a tentative D call TRBD1 (6 bases). This CDR3 has 14 amino acids. CDR1 SGHNT and CDR2 YYREEE come from the germline V gene (reference sequence). V lost 5 bases, J lost 2 bases, and 11 bases lay in between. CDR3 protein: CASRLQGAGNTIYF. Written as DNA, the CDR3 is TGTGCCAGCAGATTACAGGGCGCTGGAAACACCATATATTTT.

The gene calls are TRBV6-5 and TRBJ1-2, with D possibly TRBD1 on 5 matching bases. The CDR3 covers 14 residues. V shed 0 bases and J shed 5 bases, with 10 bases lying between them. Germline-derived CDR1 and CDR2 are MNHEY and SVGAGI. Here the CDR3 reads CASSYSRGWYGYTF. CDR3 DNA sequence: TGTGCCAGCAGTTACTCCCGGGGGTGGTATGGCTACACCTTC.

The CDR3 loop reads CACDRGSYNEQFF. The CDR3 DNA reads TGTGCCTGTGACAGGGGTTCCTACAATGAGCAGTTCTTC. The gene calls are TRBV30 and TRBJ2-1; 8 bases match TRBD1. CDR1 is GTSNPN, CDR2 SVGIG, per germline (reference sequence). V lost 6 bases to trimming and J lost 1 base; unmatched junction nucleotides: 2. The CDR3 has 13 amino acids.

This chain joins TRBV16 and TRBJ1-2, with 9 bases aligning to TRBD1. Losses at the gene ends were 1 base for V and 7 bases for J; bases not matched to a gene: 7. The CDR3 is 15 amino acids. CDR1 is KGHSY and CDR2 is FQNENV in the germline V gene. CDR3: CASSQLGQGRIGYTF. CDR3 DNA sequence: TGTGCCAGCAGCCAATTGGGACAGGGCAGAATTGGCTACACCTTC.

The J gene is TRBJ2-5, the V gene TRBV2, with D unresolved. CDR3 length: 15 residues. Between the trimmed V and J ends, which lost 4 bases and 5 bases, there was a span of 17 bases. Germline CDR1 is SNHLY and CDR2 is FYNNEI. This chain's CDR3 is CASSGPGSGLETQYF. In nucleotides, the CDR3 is TGTGCCAGCAGTGGGCCGGGCTCCGGTTTGGAGACCCAGTACTTC.

V is TRBV27 and J is TRBJ2-1, with a possible D match to TRBD1 (6 bases). V gave up 5 bases and J gave up 4 bases, with 12 bases separating them. CDR1 MNHEY and CDR2 SMNVEV come from the germline V gene (reference sequence). The CDR3 has 14 amino acids. The CDR3 DNA sequence: TGTGCCAGCAGTCAGGGGCTTACTTACAATGAGCAGTTCTTC. This translates into CASSQGLTYNEQFF.

This clone was seen more than once but under ten times. The chain recombines TRBV6-5 with TRBJ1-1; D remains ambiguous. The CDR3 consists of 15 residues. Germline CDR1 and CDR2: MNHEY and SVGAGI. Deletions cut 0 bases from V and 5 bases from J, with 13 bases between. Written as DNA, the CDR3 is TGTGCCAGCAGTTACTCGACCCAAGGAGGGACTGAAGCTTTCTTT. This gives the protein CASSYSTQGGTEAFF.

V gene TRBV24-1 combines with J gene TRBJ1-3; D is unresolved. The germline V gene has CDR1 KGHDR and CDR2 SFDVKD. This CDR3 spans 15 amino acids. Trimming left V 4 bases short and J 1 base short, with 10 bases between. DNA of the CDR3: TGTGCCACCAGTGAAGGTGGCCGGTCTGGAAACACCATATATTTT. Protein product: CATSEGGRSGNTIYF.